This T cell receptor beta chain appears in the sequencing data of a study of early stage breast cancer tumors. Turning to the study itself: Invasive lobular carcinomas made up about 30% of the 12 ER+/PR+/HER2- tumors. Broader study findings: Compared with adjacent normal breast, tumors showed about 2.5-fold denser, more clonal T cells.

A remark on this clone: Its target is unknown.

Only in-frame clones appear in the TCRdb table, and some are missing; sequencing was by immunoSEQ multiplex PCR. The table has 5,200 or so clones, 60% to 75% seen once. The V gene's germline CDR1 is SGHVS and CDR2 FNYEAQ. The V and J ends lost 6 bases and 4 bases respectively, with 24 bases between them. The CDR3 covers 18 residues. Sequences were obtained from breast tumor tissue. The chain has TRBV7-6 and TRBJ2-2, with D maybe TRBD1 (6 bases). The receptor was isolated from a person in their sixties with breast cancer. CDR3 protein: CASRPPMKQGLGTGELFF. The CDR3 DNA is TGTGCCAGCAGACCCCCAATGAAACAGGGTTTGGGCACCGGGGAGCTGTTTTTT.